This T cell receptor (beta chain) is drawn from a study of T cell responses to AZD1222 COVID-19 vaccine (dated by TCRdb to the early 2020s). Concerning the study at large: Because spike-specific TCR depth and breadth did not differ between the two schedules, AZD1222 recipients who got a second dose at roughly 4 weeks were pooled with those who got a second dose at roughly 12 weeks. TCR sequencing was performed for 230 to 250 trial participants, of whom 200 to 220 were given two doses of AZD1222 and around 26 were given two doses of MenACWY control vaccine. Trial participants were enrolled by age into subgroups of 18-55, 56-69 and 70-plus years, and around 140, 26 and 57 TCR-sequenced participants, respectively, were included in these subgroups. The investigation overall reported the following: Nearly half of unique spike-specific TCRs reportedly recognized epitopes outside regions mutated in the B.1.351 and B.1.1.7 variants. A significant rise in spike-specific TCR breadth and depth was observed after two AZD1222 doses relative to day 0 and relative to MenACWY recipients. Conclusions about previously exposed vaccinees were limited because only a handful of AZD1222 recipients were SARS-CoV-2 seropositive at baseline. The vaccine-associated CD4 TCRs covered the entire spike protein, and the dominant responses fell in regions 160-218 and 743-854. The 56-69-year group was small, and its depth increase did not reach significance, likely because of low power. Participants were mostly white British, with more females than males. The authors suggested clonal diversity may have been underestimated. No day 14 peak-response samples were available, so repertoires were characterized only after the peak T cell response.

The CDR3 regions of human TCRbeta chains were analyzed by immunosequencing. From the authors' description of their analysis: Repertoire TCRs were matched against a reference library of SARS-CoV-2-specific TCRs generated with the MIRA antigen-specificity platform. Breadth was defined as the fraction of unique TCRs that were SARS-CoV-2-associated, and depth was defined as the fraction of total T cells that were SARS-CoV-2-associated. Using the MIRA data, every spike-specific TCR was mapped to the spike region that the TCR reacted to and assigned to either a CD4 or a CD8 class. Log10-transformed breadth and depth values were compared by one-way ANOVA with Sidak's multiple comparisons tests. Here the immuneACCESS table is served through TCRdb, limited to in-frame sequences with V and J called. Missing clones are a known gap in these copies; in checked studies unresolved V genes cover under half, and the rest lacks a known reason. V, J and clone size reflect that table, while D and trimming were determined from the DNA. This sample is represented by around 150,000 clones; around 95% of them were singletons. The top ten clonotypes cover over 0.95% of the sample.

Concerning this clone: Its antigen is unknown. No base-level quality is on record; no much larger clone is a single base apart.

The time point label on this specimen signifies: baseline before first vaccination. Vaccinee samples were obtained from the UK trials COV001 and COV002, which included a single-blind randomized controlled phase 2/3 trial of AZD1222 (ChAdOx1 nCoV-19) in healthy adults. For TCRbeta chain sequencing, PBMC samples were collected from trial participants at day 0 and at day 28 after the second dose. Counted from cysteine to phenylalanine, this CDR3 has 15 amino acids. Solely the CDR3 DNA is kept, with 45 bases framed from the first base. CDR1 and CDR2 are read off the germline V gene as MRHNA and SNTAGT. V is reduced by 0 bases and J by 0 bases, leaving a spacing of 7 bases between them.

The chain links TRBV6-4 with TRBJ2-3; no confident D gene assignment can be made. The clonotype comes from an adult in good health. The sequenced sample was peripheral blood, obtained on day 0 of AZD1222 vaccination. The DNA sequence is given as TGTGCCAGCAGTGACTCGGCGGAGAGCACAGATACGCAGTATTTT. Its translation is CASSDSAESTDTQYF.